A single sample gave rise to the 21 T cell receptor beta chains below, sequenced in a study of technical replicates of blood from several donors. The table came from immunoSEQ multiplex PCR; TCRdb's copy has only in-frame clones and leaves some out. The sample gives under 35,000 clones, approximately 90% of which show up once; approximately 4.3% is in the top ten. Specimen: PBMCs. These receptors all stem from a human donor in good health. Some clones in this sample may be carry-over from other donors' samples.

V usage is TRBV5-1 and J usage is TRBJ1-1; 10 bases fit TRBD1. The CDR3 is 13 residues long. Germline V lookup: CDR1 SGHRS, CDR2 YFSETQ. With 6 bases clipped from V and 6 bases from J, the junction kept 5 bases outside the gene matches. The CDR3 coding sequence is TGCGCCAGCAACGGACAGGGGGTCGCTGAAGCTTTCTTT. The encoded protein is CASNGQGVAEAFF. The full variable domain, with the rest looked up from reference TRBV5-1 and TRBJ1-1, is KAGVTQTPRYLIKTRGQQVTLSCSPISGHRSVSWYQQTPGQGLQFLFEYFSETQRNKGNFPGRFSGRQFSNSRSEMNVSTLELGDSALYLCASNGQGVAEAFFGQGTRLTVV.

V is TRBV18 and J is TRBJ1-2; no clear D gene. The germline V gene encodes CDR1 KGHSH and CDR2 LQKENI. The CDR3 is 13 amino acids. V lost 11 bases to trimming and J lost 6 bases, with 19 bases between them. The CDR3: CAGSDTLADGYTF. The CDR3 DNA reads TGTGCCGGGTCCGACACTCTGGCTGATGGCTACACCTTC.

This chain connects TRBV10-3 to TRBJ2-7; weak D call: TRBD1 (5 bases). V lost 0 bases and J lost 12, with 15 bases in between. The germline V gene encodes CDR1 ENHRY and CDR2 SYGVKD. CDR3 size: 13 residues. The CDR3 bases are TGTGCCATCAGTGAGTCAGGAAGGGGATCCTCGTACTTC. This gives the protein CAISESGRGSSYF.

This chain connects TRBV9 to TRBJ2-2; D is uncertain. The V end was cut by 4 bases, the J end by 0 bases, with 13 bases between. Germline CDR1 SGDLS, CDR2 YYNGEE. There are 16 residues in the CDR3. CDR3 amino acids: CASSPRLPANTGELFF. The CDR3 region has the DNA TGTGCCAGCAGCCCTCGGTTGCCTGCGAACACCGGGGAGCTGTTTTTT.

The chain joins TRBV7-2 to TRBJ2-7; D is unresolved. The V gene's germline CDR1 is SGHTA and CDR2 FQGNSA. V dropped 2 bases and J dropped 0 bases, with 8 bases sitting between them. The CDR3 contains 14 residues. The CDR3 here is CASSLYPSSYEQYF. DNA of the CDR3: TGTGCCAGCAGCTTATACCCTAGCTCCTACGAGCAGTACTTC. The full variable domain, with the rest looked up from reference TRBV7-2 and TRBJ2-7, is GAGVSQSPSNKVTEKGKDVELRCDPISGHTALYWYRQSLGQGLEFLIYFQGNSAPDKSGLPSDRFSAERTGGSVSTLTIQRTQQEDSAVYLCASSLYPSSYEQYFGPGTRLTVT.

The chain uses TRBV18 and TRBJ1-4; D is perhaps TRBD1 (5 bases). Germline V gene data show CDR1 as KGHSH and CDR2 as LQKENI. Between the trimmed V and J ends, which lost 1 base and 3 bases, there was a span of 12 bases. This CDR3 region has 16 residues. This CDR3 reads CASSPLGSRANEKLFF. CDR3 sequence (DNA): TGTGCCAGCTCACCACTCGGCAGCAGGGCTAATGAAAAACTGTTTTTT.

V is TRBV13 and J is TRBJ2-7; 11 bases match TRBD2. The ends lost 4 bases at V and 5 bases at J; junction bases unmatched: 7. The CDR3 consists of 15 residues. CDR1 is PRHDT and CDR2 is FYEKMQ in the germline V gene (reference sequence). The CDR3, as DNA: TGTGCCAGCAGCTCGATGGGACTAGCGGAGAACGAGCAGTACTTC. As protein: CASSSMGLAENEQYF. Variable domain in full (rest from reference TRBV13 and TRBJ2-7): AAGVIQSPRHLIKEKRETATLKCYPIPRHDTVYWYQQGPGQDPQFLISFYEKMQSDKGSIPDRFSAQQFSDYHSELNMSSLELGDSALYFCASSSMGLAENEQYFGPGTRLTVT.

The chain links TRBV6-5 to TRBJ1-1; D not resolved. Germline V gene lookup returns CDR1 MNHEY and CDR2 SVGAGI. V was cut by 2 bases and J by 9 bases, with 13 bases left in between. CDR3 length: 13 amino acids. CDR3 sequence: CASSYGGVTKAFF. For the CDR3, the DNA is TGTGCCAGCAGTTACGGAGGCGTAACTAAAGCTTTCTTT.

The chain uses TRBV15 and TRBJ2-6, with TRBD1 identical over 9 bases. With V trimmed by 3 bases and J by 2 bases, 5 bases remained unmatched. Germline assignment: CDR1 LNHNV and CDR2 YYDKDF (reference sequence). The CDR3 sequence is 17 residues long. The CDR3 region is CATSSPGTGTGANVLTF. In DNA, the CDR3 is TGTGCCACCAGCAGTCCCGGGACAGGGACTGGGGCCAACGTCCTGACTTTC.

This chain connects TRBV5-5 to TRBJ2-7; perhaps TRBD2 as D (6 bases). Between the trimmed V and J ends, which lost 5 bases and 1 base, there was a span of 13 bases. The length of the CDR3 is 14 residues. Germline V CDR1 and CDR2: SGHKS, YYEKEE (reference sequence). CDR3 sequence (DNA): TGTGCCAGCAGTCTGGTTGGGAGGTCCTACGAGCAGTACTTC. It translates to CASSLVGRSYEQYF.

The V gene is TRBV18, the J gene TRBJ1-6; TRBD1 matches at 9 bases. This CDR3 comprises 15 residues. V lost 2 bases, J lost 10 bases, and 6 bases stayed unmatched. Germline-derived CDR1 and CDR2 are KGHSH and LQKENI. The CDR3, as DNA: TGTGCCAGCTCACCAGAACAGGGGGCAGGATCACCCCTCCACTTT. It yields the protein CASSPEQGAGSPLHF.

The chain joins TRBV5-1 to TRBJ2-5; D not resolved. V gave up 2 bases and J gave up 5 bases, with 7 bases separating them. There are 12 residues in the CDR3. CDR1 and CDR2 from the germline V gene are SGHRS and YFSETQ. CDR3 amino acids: CASSFNEETQYF. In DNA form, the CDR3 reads TGCGCCAGCAGCTTTAACGAGGAGACCCAGTACTTC. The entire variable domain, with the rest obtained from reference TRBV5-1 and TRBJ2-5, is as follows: KAGVTQTPRYLIKTRGQQVTLSCSPISGHRSVSWYQQTPGQGLQFLFEYFSETQRNKGNFPGRFSGRQFSNSRSEMNVSTLELGDSALYLCASSFNEETQYFGPGTRLLVL.

CDR3 loop: CASSISGWNEQFF. The CDR3 DNA is TGTGCCAGTAGTATTAGCGGATGGAATGAGCAGTTCTTC. The chain combines TRBV19 with TRBJ2-1, with D possibly being TRBD2 (6 bases). Trimming removed 3 bases at V and 7 bases at J, with 10 bases between. The V gene's germline CDR1 is LNHDA and CDR2 SQIVND (reference sequence). This CDR3 region has 13 residues.

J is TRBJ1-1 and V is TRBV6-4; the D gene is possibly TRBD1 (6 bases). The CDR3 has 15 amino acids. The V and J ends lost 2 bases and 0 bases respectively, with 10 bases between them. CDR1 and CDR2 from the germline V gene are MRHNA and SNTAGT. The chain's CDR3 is CASSDGDIMNTEAFF. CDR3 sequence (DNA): TGTGCCAGCAGTGACGGGGACATTATGAACACTGAAGCTTTCTTT.

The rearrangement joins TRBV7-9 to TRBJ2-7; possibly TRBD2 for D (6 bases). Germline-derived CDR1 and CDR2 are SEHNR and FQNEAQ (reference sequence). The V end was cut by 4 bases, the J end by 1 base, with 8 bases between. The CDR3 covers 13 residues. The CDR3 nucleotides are TGTGCCAGCAGCTCTGGGGGGTCCTACGAGCAGTACTTC. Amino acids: CASSSGGSYEQYF.

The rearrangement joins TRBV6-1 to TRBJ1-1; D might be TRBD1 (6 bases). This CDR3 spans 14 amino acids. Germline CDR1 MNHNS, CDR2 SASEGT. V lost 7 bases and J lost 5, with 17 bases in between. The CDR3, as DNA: TGTGCCAGCAATCAGGGAGGGGGGAGGACTGAAGCTTTCTTT. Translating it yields CASNQGGGRTEAFF.

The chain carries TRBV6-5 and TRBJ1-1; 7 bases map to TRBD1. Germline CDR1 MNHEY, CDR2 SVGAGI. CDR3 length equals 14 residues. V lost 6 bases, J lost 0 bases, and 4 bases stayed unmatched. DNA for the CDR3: TGTGCCAGCAGGCCAGGGACAGTGAACACTGAAGCTTTCTTT. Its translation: CASRPGTVNTEAFF.

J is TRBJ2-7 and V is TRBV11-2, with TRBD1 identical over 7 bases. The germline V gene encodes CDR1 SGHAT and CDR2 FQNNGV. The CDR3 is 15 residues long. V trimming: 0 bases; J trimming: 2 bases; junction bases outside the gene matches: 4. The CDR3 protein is CASSLDGTETYEQYF. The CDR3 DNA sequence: TGTGCCAGCAGCTTAGATGGGACAGAAACCTACGAGCAGTACTTC.

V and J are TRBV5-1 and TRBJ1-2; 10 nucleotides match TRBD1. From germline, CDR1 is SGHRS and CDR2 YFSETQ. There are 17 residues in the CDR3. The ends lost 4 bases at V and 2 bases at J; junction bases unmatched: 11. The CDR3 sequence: CASSVRMTGGENYGYTF. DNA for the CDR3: TGCGCCAGCAGCGTGAGAATGACAGGGGGCGAGAACTATGGCTACACCTTC.

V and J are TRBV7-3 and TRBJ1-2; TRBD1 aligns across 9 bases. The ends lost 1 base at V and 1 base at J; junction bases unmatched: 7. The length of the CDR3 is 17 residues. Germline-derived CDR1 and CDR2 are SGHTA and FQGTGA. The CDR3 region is CASSLSHRGRGNYGYTF. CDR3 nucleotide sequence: TGTGCCAGCAGCTTAAGCCACAGGGGGCGTGGTAACTATGGCTACACCTTC. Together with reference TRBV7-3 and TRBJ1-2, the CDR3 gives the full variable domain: GAGVSQTPSNKVTEKGKYVELRCDPISGHTALYWYRQSLGQGPEFLIYFQGTGAADDSGLPNDRFFAVRPEGSVSTLKIQRTERGDSAVYLCASSLSHRGRGNYGYTFGSGTRLTVV.

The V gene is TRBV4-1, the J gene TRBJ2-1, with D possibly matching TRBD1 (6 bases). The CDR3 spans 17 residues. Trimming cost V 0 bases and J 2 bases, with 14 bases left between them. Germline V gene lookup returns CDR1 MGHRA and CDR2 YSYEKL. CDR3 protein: CASSQDGGQGTYNEQFF. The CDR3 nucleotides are TGCGCCAGCAGCCAAGATGGCGGGCAGGGGACCTACAATGAGCAGTTCTTC.